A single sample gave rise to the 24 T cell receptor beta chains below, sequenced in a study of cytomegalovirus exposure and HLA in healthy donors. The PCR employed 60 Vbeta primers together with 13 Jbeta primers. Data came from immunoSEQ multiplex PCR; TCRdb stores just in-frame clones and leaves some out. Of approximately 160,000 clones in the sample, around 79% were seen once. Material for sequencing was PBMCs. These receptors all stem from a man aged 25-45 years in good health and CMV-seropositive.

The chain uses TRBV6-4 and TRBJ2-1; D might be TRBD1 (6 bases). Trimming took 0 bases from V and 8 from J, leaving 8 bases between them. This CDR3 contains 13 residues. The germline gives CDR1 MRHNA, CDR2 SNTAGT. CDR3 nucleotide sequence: TGTGCCAGCAGTGACTCGTCAGGGGATGAGCAGTTCTTC. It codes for CASSDSSGDEQFF.

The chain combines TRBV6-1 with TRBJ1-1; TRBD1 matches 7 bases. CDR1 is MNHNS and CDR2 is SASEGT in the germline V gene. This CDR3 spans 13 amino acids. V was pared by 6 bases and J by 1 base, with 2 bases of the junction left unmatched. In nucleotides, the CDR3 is TGTGCCAGCAGGGACAGGCCGAACACTGAAGCTTTCTTT. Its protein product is CASRDRPNTEAFF.

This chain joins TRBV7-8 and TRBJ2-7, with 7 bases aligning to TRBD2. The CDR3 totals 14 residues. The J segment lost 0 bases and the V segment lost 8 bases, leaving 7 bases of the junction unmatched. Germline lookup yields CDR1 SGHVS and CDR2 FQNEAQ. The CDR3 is CASSLAASSYEQYF. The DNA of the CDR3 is TGTGCCAGCTCTCTAGCGGCCAGCTCCTACGAGCAGTACTTC.

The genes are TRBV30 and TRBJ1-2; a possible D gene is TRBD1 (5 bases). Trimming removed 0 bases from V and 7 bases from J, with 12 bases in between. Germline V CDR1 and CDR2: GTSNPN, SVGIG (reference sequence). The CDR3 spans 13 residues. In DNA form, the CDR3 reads TGTGCCTGGAGTGTACTGGCGGGACGTGGCTACACCTTC. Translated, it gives CAWSVLAGRGYTF. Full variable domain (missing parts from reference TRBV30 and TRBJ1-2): SQTIHQWPATLVQPVGSPLSLECTVEGTSNPNLYWYRQAAGRGLQLLFYSVGIGQISSEVPQNLSASRPQDRQFILSSKKLLLSDSGFYLCAWSVLAGRGYTFGSGTRLTVV.

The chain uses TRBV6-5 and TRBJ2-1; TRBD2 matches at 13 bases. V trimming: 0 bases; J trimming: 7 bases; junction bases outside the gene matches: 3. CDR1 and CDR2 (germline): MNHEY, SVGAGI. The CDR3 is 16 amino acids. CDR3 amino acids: CASSYSRLAGGNEQFF. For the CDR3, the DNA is TGTGCCAGCAGTTACTCCCGACTAGCGGGAGGAAATGAGCAGTTCTTC.

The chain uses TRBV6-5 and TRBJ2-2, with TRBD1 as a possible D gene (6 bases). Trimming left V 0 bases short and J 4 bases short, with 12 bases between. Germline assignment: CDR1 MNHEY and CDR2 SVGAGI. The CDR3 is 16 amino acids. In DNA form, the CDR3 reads TGTGCCAGCAGTTACTCGTCAGGGGAAGGCACCGGGGAGCTGTTTTTT. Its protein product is CASSYSSGEGTGELFF.

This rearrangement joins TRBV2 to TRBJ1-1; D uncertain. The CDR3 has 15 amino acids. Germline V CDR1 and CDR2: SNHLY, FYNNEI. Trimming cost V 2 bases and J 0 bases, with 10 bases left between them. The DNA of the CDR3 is TGTGCCAGCAGTGAATCTAGTATTATGAACACTGAAGCTTTCTTT. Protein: CASSESSIMNTEAFF.

The CDR3 region has the DNA TGTGCCAGTAAGAGGGGGCAGGGTCAGCCCCAGCATTTT. This codes for CASKRGQGQPQHF. The rearrangement links TRBV19 to TRBJ1-5; 7 nucleotides agree with TRBD1. The CDR3 is 13 residues long. Losses at the gene ends were 7 bases for V and 6 bases for J; bases not matched to a gene: 6. Germline CDR1 is LNHDA and CDR2 is SQIVND (reference sequence).

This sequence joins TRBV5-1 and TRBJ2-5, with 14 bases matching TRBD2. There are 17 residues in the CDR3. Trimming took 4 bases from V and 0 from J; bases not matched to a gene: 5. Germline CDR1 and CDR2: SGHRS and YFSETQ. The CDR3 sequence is CASSHRTSGGYQETQYF. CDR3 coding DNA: TGCGCCAGCAGCCACAGGACTAGCGGGGGGTACCAAGAGACCCAGTACTTC.

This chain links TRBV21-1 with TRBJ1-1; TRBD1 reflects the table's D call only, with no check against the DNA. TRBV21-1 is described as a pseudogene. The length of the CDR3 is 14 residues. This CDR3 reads CASSCHRAATEAFF. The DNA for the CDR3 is TGTGCCAGCAGCTGTCACAGGGCGGCCACTGAAGCTTTCTTT.

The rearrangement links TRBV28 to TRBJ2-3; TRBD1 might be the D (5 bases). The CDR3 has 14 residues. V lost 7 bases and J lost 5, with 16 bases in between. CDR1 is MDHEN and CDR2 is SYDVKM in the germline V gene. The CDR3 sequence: CASTLLQDVDTQYF. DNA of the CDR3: TGTGCCAGCACCCTATTACAGGATGTAGATACGCAGTATTTT. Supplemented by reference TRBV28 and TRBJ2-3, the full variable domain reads DVKVTQSSRYLVKRTGEKVFLECVQDMDHENMFWYRQDPGLGLRLIYFSYDVKMKEKGDIPEGYSVSREKKERFSLILESASTNQTSMYLCASTLLQDVDTQYFGPGTRLTVL.

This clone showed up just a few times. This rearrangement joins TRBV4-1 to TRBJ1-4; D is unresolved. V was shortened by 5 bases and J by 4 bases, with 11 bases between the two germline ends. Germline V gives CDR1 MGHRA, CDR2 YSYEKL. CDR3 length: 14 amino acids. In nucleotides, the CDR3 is TGCGCCAGCAGCTGGACTGTTGATAATGAAAAACTGTTTTTT. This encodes CASSWTVDNEKLFF.

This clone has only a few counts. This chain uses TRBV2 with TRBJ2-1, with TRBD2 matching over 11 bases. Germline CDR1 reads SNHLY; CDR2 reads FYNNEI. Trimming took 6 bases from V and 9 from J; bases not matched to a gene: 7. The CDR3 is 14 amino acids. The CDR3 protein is CASRTSGTLGEQFF. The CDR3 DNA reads TGTGCCAGCAGGACTAGCGGGACCCTTGGTGAGCAGTTCTTC.

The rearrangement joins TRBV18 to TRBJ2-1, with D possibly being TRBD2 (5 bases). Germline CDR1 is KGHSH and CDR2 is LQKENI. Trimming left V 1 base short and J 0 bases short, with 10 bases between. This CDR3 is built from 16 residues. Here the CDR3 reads CASSPLPGSSYNEQFF. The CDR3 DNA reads TGTGCCAGCTCACCACTACCGGGAAGCTCCTACAATGAGCAGTTCTTC.

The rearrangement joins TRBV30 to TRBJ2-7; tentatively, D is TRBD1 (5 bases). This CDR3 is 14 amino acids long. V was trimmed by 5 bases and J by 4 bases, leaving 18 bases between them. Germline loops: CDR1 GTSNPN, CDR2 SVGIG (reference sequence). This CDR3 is CAWGALSKSYEQYF. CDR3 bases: TGTGCCTGGGGGGCTCTATCTAAATCTTACGAGCAGTACTTC. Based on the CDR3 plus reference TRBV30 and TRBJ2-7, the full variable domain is SQTIHQWPATLVQPVGSPLSLECTVEGTSNPNLYWYRQAAGRGLQLLFYSVGIGQISSEVPQNLSASRPQDRQFILSSKKLLLSDSGFYLCAWGALSKSYEQYFGPGTRLTVT.

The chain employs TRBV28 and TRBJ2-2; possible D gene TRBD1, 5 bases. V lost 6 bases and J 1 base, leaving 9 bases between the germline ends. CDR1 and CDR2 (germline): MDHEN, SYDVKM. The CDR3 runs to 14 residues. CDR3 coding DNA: TGTGCCAGCAGGCCCCAGGGGAACACCGGGGAGCTGTTTTTT. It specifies CASRPQGNTGELFF. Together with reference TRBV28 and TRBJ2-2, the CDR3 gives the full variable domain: DVKVTQSSRYLVKRTGEKVFLECVQDMDHENMFWYRQDPGLGLRLIYFSYDVKMKEKGDIPEGYSVSREKKERFSLILESASTNQTSMYLCASRPQGNTGELFFGEGSRLTVL.

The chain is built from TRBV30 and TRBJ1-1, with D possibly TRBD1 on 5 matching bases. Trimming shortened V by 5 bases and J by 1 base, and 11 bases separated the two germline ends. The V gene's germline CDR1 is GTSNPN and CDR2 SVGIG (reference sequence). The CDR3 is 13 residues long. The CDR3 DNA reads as TGTGCCTGGGCCGGGGGGAAGAACACTGAAGCTTTCTTT. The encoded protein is CAWAGGKNTEAFF.

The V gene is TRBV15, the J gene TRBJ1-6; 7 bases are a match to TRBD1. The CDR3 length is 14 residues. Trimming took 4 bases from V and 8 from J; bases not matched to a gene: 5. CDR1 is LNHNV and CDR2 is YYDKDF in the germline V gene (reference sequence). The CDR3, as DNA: TGTGCCACCAGCACAGCTACAGGGGATTCACCCCTCCACTTT. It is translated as CATSTATGDSPLHF.

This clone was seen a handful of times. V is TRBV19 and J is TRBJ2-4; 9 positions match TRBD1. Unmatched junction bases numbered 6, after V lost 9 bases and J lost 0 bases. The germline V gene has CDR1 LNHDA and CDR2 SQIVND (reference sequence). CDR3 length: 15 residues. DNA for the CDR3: TGTGCCAGCCGGGACAGGGCTTTAGCCAAAAACATTCAGTACTTC. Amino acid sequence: CASRDRALAKNIQYF.

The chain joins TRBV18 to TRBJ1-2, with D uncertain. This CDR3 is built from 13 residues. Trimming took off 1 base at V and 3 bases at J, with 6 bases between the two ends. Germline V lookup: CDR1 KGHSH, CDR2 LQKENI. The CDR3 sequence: CASSPRQDYGYTF. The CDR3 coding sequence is TGTGCCAGCTCACCACGCCAGGACTATGGCTACACCTTC.

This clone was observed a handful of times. The CDR3 region has the DNA TGTGCCAGCAGGATTTTCGAGGCGTACGAGCAGTACTTC. Protein: CASRIFEAYEQYF. The genes are TRBV2 and TRBJ2-7; D unresolved. CDR3 length equals 13 residues. Germline V gene sequence: CDR1 SNHLY, CDR2 FYNNEI. Trimming stripped 6 bases from V and 4 bases from J, with 13 bases between.

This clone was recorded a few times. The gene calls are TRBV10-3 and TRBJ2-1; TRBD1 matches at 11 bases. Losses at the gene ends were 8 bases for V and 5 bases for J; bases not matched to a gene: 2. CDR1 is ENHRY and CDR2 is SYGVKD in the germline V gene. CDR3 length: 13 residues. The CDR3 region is CAIRTGGNNEQFF. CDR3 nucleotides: TGTGCCATCCGGACAGGGGGCAACAATGAGCAGTTCTTC.

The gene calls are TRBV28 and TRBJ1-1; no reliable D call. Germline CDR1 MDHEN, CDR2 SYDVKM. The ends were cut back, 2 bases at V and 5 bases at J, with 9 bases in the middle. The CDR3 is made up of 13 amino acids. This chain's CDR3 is CASSLPVNTEAFF. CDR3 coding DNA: TGTGCCAGCAGTTTACCCGTAAATACTGAAGCTTTCTTT.

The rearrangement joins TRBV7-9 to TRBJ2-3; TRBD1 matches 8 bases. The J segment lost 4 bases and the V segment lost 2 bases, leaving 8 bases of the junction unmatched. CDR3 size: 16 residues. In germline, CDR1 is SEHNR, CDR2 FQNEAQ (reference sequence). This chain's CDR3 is CASSLLQGVGADTQYF. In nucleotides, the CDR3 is TGTGCCAGCAGCTTACTACAGGGGGTCGGGGCAGATACGCAGTATTTT.